The rows below give T cell receptor beta chains drawn from one sample of a study of T-cell memory formation after mild COVID-19. Via MiXCR, TCRdb re-called the 5' RACE reads, giving one row per CDR3 protein. The sample includes 470,000 or so distinct CDR3 sequences, roughly 17% seen only once; the top ten take about 22%. Material for sequencing was PBMCs or a T cell subset sorted from them (not recorded which). These receptors were taken from a man aged 18 to 30 who had mild COVID-19 (a few samples of this study predate the infection). Cell type and time point are not known. The CDR3 runs from the conserved cysteine through the conserved F or W. D genes are given only for firm matches. The size entry is marked missing in some rows and otherwise reads once, few, many or a size class.

V gene	D gene	J gene	clone size	CDR3 protein	CDR3 DNA
TRBV20-1	NA	TRBJ1-4	NA	CSASHRTTNEKLFF	TGCAGTGCTAGTCACAGAACAACTAATGAAAAACTGTTTTTT
TRBV27	NA	TRBJ2-7	NA	CASSLRTVDYEQYF	TGTGCCAGCAGTTTGCGGACCGTGGACTACGAGCAGTACTTC
TRBV5-1	NA	TRBJ2-3	NA	CASSLADSPSTDTQYF	TGCGCCAGCAGCTTGGCCGACAGTCCCAGCACAGATACGCAGTATTTT
TRBV4-3	TRBD2	TRBJ2-2	many	CASSQGSGTNTGELFF	TGCGCCAGCAGCCAAGGGAGCGGGACCAACACCGGGGAGCTGTTTTTT
TRBV7-8	NA	TRBJ1-4	many	CASSQGSGYEKLFF	TGTGCCAGCAGCCAGGGCTCGGGATATGAAAAACTGTTTTTT
TRBV5-6	NA	TRBJ2-3	few	CASSITHTQYF	TGTGCCAGCAGCATTACTCATACGCAGTATTTT
TRBV20-1	NA	TRBJ1-2	few	CSARRGNSKDYGYTF	TGCAGTGCTCGACGGGGGAACTCTAAGGACTATGGCTACACCTTC
TRBV7-9	NA	TRBJ1-3	NA	CASGFTDSGNTIYF	TGTGCCAGCGGGTTTACCGACTCTGGAAACACCATATATTTT
TRBV10-3	TRBD2	TRBJ2-3	few	CAIILAGGIKGNSTDTQYF	TGTGCCATCATTTTAGCGGGGGGAATAAAAGGGAATAGCACAGATACGCAGTATTTT
TRBV27	NA	TRBJ1-6	NA	CASRARQSLSSPLHF	TGTGCCAGCAGGGCGAGACAGTCCCTTTCTTCACCCCTCCACTTT
TRBV5-4	NA	TRBJ2-5	few	CASSLKQGGTETQYF	TGTGCCAGCAGTCTCAAACAGGGAGGGACAGAGACCCAGTACTTC
TRBV7-2	TRBD1	TRBJ1-5	few	CASSAGQTFNQPQHF	TGTGCCAGCAGCGCGGGACAGACGTTTAATCAGCCCCAGCATTTT
TRBV12-3/TRBV12-4	TRBD2	TRBJ2-1	few	CASSSELAGGHNEQFF	TGTGCCAGCAGTTCAGAACTAGCGGGGGGGCACAATGAGCAGTTCTTC
TRBV7-2	TRBD1	TRBJ2-3	many	CASSLRGHPDTQYF	TGTGCCAGCAGCTTAAGGGGGCACCCAGATACGCAGTATTTT
TRBV6-6	TRBD1	TRBJ2-5	few	CASRDRPQETQYF	TGTGCCAGCAGGGACAGGCCCCAAGAGACCCAGTACTTC
TRBV7-6	NA	TRBJ1-6	NA	CASSLGTAGRSPLHF	TGTGCCAGCAGCTTAGGGACAGCCGGTCGTTCACCCCTCCACTTT
TRBV4-2	TRBD2	TRBJ2-3	NA	CASSQMGTSGVTDTQYF	TGTGCCAGCAGCCAGATGGGGACTAGCGGGGTGACAGATACGCAGTATTTT
TRBV9	NA	TRBJ2-2	many	CASSPLGRRGGELFF	TGTGCCAGCAGCCCCCTCGGGCGCCGGGGCGGGGAGCTGTTTTTT
TRBV2	NA	TRBJ1-1	NA	CASSEVARAFF	TGTGCCAGCAGTGAAGTAGCCAGAGCTTTCTTT
TRBV7-9	TRBD2	TRBJ2-3	NA	CASSFIAGGITDTQYF	TGTGCCAGCAGCTTCATAGCGGGGGGGATCACAGATACGCAGTATTTT
TRBV29-1	NA	TRBJ1-2	NA	CSVDLAGDGFGYTF	TGCAGCGTTGACCTCGCCGGGGACGGGTTTGGCTACACCTTC
TRBV20-1	NA	TRBJ1-6	NA	CSARVGRDNSPLHF	TGCAGTGCTAGAGTTGGCAGGGACAATTCACCCCTCCACTTT
TRBV27	NA	TRBJ2-3	few	CASTPRHTDTQYF	TGTGCCAGCACTCCTCGGCACACAGATACGCAGTATTTT
TRBV11-1	NA	TRBJ2-7	few	CASSPGIVTSYEQYF	TGTGCCAGCAGCCCTGGGATAGTTACATCCTACGAGCAGTACTTC
TRBV20-1	TRBD2	TRBJ2-5	NA	CSAQVAGGQQETQYF	TGCAGTGCTCAGGTCGCGGGGGGGCAGCAAGAGACCCAGTACTTC